Below are 5 T cell receptor beta chains sequenced from a single sample in a study of blood T cells in healthy people across ages. Primers used in a second PCR of roughly 7 to 11 cycles were a sample-barcoded 5' primer and a J-beta primer mix. TCRdb itself ran the 5' RACE reads through MiXCR, one entry per CDR3 protein. This table has fewer than 1 million distinct CDR3 sequences, around 43% appearing once. The sequencing sample was made of blood. The receptors derive from a man in his sixties in good health.

This clonotype was counted at least ten times. CDR3 region: CSARADRVTYGYTF. The DNA for the CDR3 is TGCAGTGCTAGAGCGGACAGGGTAACCTATGGCTACACCTTC. V gene TRBV20-1 combines with J gene TRBJ1-2, with TRBD1 matching over 8 bases. The germline V gene has CDR1 DFQATT and CDR2 SNEGSKA (reference sequence). The CDR3 is made up of 14 amino acids. V shed 1 base and J 4 bases; nucleotides not matched to a gene: 5.

Remarks on this clonotype: An end of the junction does not agree with germline; a read error may underlie this. The chain has TRBV5-1 and TRBJ2-3, with 10 positions matching TRBD2. The CDR3 consists of 16 residues. Per germline, CDR1 SGHRS and CDR2 YFSETQ. In nucleotides, the CDR3 is TGCGTCAGCAGTACAACTAGCGGGGCGAGCACAGATACGCAGTATTTT. It yields the protein CVSSTTSGASTDTQYF.

This clonotype came up a few times. The CDR3 DNA sequence: TGTGCCAGTAGATTTAAGCAAGGGGTCGGGGAGACCCAGTACTTC. This translates into CASRFKQGVGETQYF. The chain uses TRBV6-6 and TRBJ2-5; D possibly corresponds to TRBD1 (5 bases). Trimming stripped 9 bases from V and 5 bases from J, with 22 bases between. The CDR3 is 15 amino acids. Germline CDR1 MNHNY, CDR2 SVGAGI (reference sequence).

V gene TRBV7-2 combines with J gene TRBJ2-7; TRBD2 aligns across 9 bases. The CDR3 contains 19 residues. Germline CDR1 is SGHTA and CDR2 is FQGNSA. Trimming removed 1 base from V and 5 bases from J; junction bases left unmatched: 18. In DNA, the CDR3 is TGTGCCAGCAGCTTAGTGACACCGAGCGGGGGGCGCAAAACCCACGAGCAGTACTTC. This codes for CASSLVTPSGGRKTHEQYF.

This rearrangement joins TRBV20-1 to TRBJ2-1; 10 nucleotides align to TRBD2. CDR1 DFQATT and CDR2 SNEGSKA come from the germline V gene (reference sequence). The CDR3 is 15 residues long. V lost 0 bases and J lost 7; bases outside the gene matches: 6. In nucleotides, the CDR3 is TGCAGTGCTAGAGATCCTAGCGGGGGCACGAATGAGCAGTTCTTC. This gives the protein CSARDPSGGTNEQFF.